These 27 T cell receptor beta chains share one sample of origin, sequenced in a study of T-cell reconstitution after alpha-beta-depleted transplantation in children listed by TCRdb under 2016. The receptor library was made with PCR. Sequencing was carried out with an Illumina HiSeq 2500. TCR library preparation used molecular barcoding, with unique molecular identifiers applied to normalize quantification of the TCRbeta repertoire. TCRdb reran the public reads through fastp at Q25 and MiXCR, keeping productive beta chains. For every CDR3 protein sequence, its rows merge into one entry that carries the most common genes and DNA. The sample table contains hundreds of thousands of distinct CDR3 sequences; only one count was recorded for over 25% of them. The ten top clones hold approximately 2.3% of the sample. Sample: PBMCs from the stem cell graft donor, taken from the stem cell graft. These receptor sequences come from a human donor who donated a stem cell graft to a child with aplastic anemia.

This rearrangement joins TRBV19 to TRBJ1-2, with D maybe TRBD1 (5 bases). The V gene lost 3 bases and the J gene lost 8 bases, with 16 bases spanning the gap. The germline CDR1 and CDR2 sequences are LNHDA and SQIVND (reference sequence). The CDR3 is 14 residues long. The CDR3 DNA follows: TGTGCCAGTAGTATTCGTAGGGGAGTCGCGGGCTACACCTTC. Its protein product is CASSIRRGVAGYTF.

This clonotype was counted a few times. The chain links TRBV7-2 to TRBJ2-5; TRBD1 matches 12 bases. Germline trimming cut 4 bases from V and 5 bases from J; bases unmatched to any gene: 5. Germline CDR1 is SGHTA and CDR2 is FQGNSA. The CDR3 extends over 15 amino acids. The chain's CDR3 is CASSYRDRGRETQYF. Here the CDR3 DNA reads TGTGCCAGCAGCTACCGGGACAGGGGGCGGGAGACCCAGTACTTC.

The chain is built from TRBV7-8 and TRBJ1-1; the D is unclear. The germline V gene has CDR1 SGHVS and CDR2 FQNEAQ. The V end lost 5 bases, the J end lost 0 bases, and 19 bases lay between the germline ends. The CDR3 length is 17 residues. The CDR3 DNA is TGTGCCAGCAGCAAAAAACCGGGCCCGTCCATGAACACTGAAGCTTTCTTT. Encoded protein: CASSKKPGPSMNTEAFF.

This clonotype was recorded a few times. The genes are TRBV5-1 and TRBJ2-7; TRBD2 matches at 7 bases. Germline V gene sequence: CDR1 SGHRS, CDR2 YFSETQ. The CDR3 covers 14 residues. V lost 4 bases and J lost 0; bases outside the gene matches: 4. In DNA form, the CDR3 reads TGCGCCAGCAGCAAGCGGGACGGCTCCTACGAGCAGTACTTC. Encoded protein: CASSKRDGSYEQYF.

This chain uses TRBV7-2 with TRBJ1-1; TRBD1 is a possible D gene (5 bases). Trimming removed 5 bases at V and 1 base at J, with 14 bases between. Per germline, CDR1 SGHTA and CDR2 FQGNSA. The CDR3 runs 15 residues. CDR3 region: CASSGDEGSNTEAFF. The CDR3 nucleotides are TGTGCCAGCAGCGGAGACGAGGGGTCGAACACTGAAGCTTTCTTT.

The chain has TRBV28 and TRBJ2-1, with a weak D call TRBD2 (5 bases). The CDR3 runs 15 residues. CDR1 and CDR2 from the germline V gene are MDHEN and SYDVKM. Trimming removed 2 bases from V and 7 bases from J, with 15 bases in between. The CDR3 region has the DNA TGTGCCAGCAGTTTAGGTAAACTAGTCGGGAATGAGCAGTTCTTC. Its protein product is CASSLGKLVGNEQFF.

This clonotype turned up a few times. The chain recombines TRBV15 with TRBJ2-2; 7 bases fit TRBD2. With 4 bases clipped from V and 4 bases from J, the junction kept 6 bases outside the gene matches. The V gene's germline CDR1 is LNHNV and CDR2 YYDKDF (reference sequence). This CDR3 comprises 15 residues. Here the CDR3 reads CATSKSGVSTGELFF. The CDR3 coding sequence is TGTGCCACCAGCAAGAGCGGGGTGAGCACCGGGGAGCTGTTTTTT.

The V call is TRBV4-2, the J call TRBJ1-6; no clear D. V was cut by 0 bases and J by 9 bases, with 6 bases left in between. This CDR3 has 13 residues. Looked up from germline, CDR1 is LGHNA and CDR2 is YNFKEQ. Written as DNA, the CDR3 is TGTGCCAGCAGCCAAGATCCCGGTTCACCCCTCCACTTT. Translation: CASSQDPGSPLHF.

This clonotype was seen a few times. This chain links TRBV10-3 with TRBJ2-1, with TRBD1 matching over 7 bases. The V gene end was trimmed by 2 bases and the J gene end by 1 base; junction bases not matched to a gene: 2. The CDR3 loop spans 15 amino acids. CDR1 and CDR2 from the germline V gene are ENHRY and SYGVKD. CDR3 nucleotide sequence: TGTGCCATCAGTGAGGGGGGACAGTCCTACAATGAGCAGTTCTTC. As protein: CAISEGGQSYNEQFF.

This clonotype was found many times. V gene TRBV19 combines with J gene TRBJ2-1, with a tentative D call TRBD2 (5 bases). CDR3 length: 14 amino acids. Per the germline V gene, CDR1 is LNHDA and CDR2 is SQIVND (reference sequence). V lost 4 bases, J lost 5 bases, and 12 bases lay in between. CDR3 amino acids: CASSTGEWDNEQFF. The DNA of the CDR3 is TGTGCCAGTAGTACCGGGGAGTGGGACAATGAGCAGTTCTTC. Drawing the rest from reference TRBV19 and TRBJ2-1, the complete variable domain is DGGITQSPKYLFRKEGQNVTLSCEQNLNHDAMYWYRQDPGQGLRLIYYSQIVNDFQKGDIAEGYSVSREKKESFPLTVTSAQKNPTAFYLCASSTGEWDNEQFFGPGTRLTVL.

The chain joins TRBV20-1 to TRBJ1-6; 8 bases fit TRBD1. This CDR3 comprises 17 residues. V shed 0 bases, J shed 7 bases, and the junction held 11 bases outside the gene matches. Looked up from germline, CDR1 is DFQATT and CDR2 is SNEGSKA (reference sequence). This chain's CDR3 is CSARDLQAWTGNSPLHF. The CDR3 region has the DNA TGCAGTGCTAGAGACCTCCAGGCATGGACAGGGAATTCACCCCTCCACTTT.

The J gene is TRBJ1-3, the V gene TRBV9; 7 nucleotides agree with TRBD1. Germline V gives CDR1 SGDLS, CDR2 YYNGEE. Trimming removed 0 bases from V and 4 bases from J; junction bases left unmatched: 7. The CDR3 loop spans 16 amino acids. CDR3 sequence (DNA): TGTGCCAGCAGCGTAGAAAAGGGGGCTGGAGGAAACACCATATATTTT. This gives the protein CASSVEKGAGGNTIYF.

This clonotype has just a few counts. V usage is TRBV5-1 and J usage is TRBJ2-5, with unresolved D. V was clipped by 4 bases and J by 4 bases, with 5 bases between them. CDR3 size: 11 residues. Germline lookup yields CDR1 SGHRS and CDR2 YFSETQ. CDR3 DNA: TGCGCCAGCAGCACGACAGAGACCCAGTACTTC. It is translated as CASSTTETQYF.

This clonotype was observed a handful of times. This rearrangement joins TRBV7-2 to TRBJ2-7; 9 bases agree with TRBD2. V shed 5 bases, J shed 6 bases, and the junction held 11 bases outside the gene matches. This CDR3 comprises 15 residues. CDR1 and CDR2 from the germline V gene are SGHTA and FQGNSA. The CDR3 loop reads CASSTIAGATPEQYF. The CDR3, as DNA: TGTGCCAGCAGCACCATAGCGGGAGCAACCCCCGAGCAGTACTTC.

This clonotype has a count of ten or more. The V gene is TRBV6-5, the J gene TRBJ1-1, with 9 nucleotides matching TRBD1. Germline V gene lookup returns CDR1 MNHEY and CDR2 SVGAGI. The ends lost 8 bases at V and 11 bases at J; junction bases unmatched: 12. CDR3 size: 13 residues. The CDR3 here is CASFPQGARGAFF. CDR3 sequence (DNA): TGTGCCAGCTTCCCACAGGGGGCGCGGGGGGCTTTCTTT.

This sequence joins TRBV10-2 and TRBJ2-3, with TRBD1 as a possible D gene (5 bases). Trimming took 6 bases from V and 0 from J, leaving 10 bases between them. Germline CDR1 reads WSHSY; CDR2 reads SAAADI. This CDR3 contains 14 residues. The CDR3: CASSNPGSTDTQYF. The CDR3 DNA sequence: TGCGCCAGCAGCAACCCAGGGAGCACAGATACGCAGTATTTT.

The CDR3 loop reads CSVEEGTGWGLAKNIQYF. CDR3 sequence (DNA): TGCAGCGTTGAAGAGGGGACAGGGTGGGGGTTAGCCAAAAACATTCAGTACTTC. The chain is built from TRBV29-1 and TRBJ2-4, with TRBD1 matching over 9 bases. Germline loops: CDR1 SQVTM, CDR2 ANQGSEA. The length of the CDR3 is 18 residues. Trimming removed 0 bases from V and 0 bases from J; junction bases left unmatched: 9.

The J gene is TRBJ1-2, the V gene TRBV28, with D perhaps matching TRBD1 (6 bases). This CDR3 has 13 residues. CDR1 and CDR2 from the germline V gene are MDHEN and SYDVKM. Trimming removed 6 bases from V and 7 bases from J, with 15 bases in between. The CDR3 DNA reads TGTGCCAGCAGACTAGGGGGGACCGGTGGCTACACCTTC. This gives the protein CASRLGGTGGYTF.

This clonotype was seen many times. The chain uses TRBV6-2 or TRBV6-3 and TRBJ2-1; TRBD2 might be the D (5 bases). Trimming removed 6 bases at V and 6 bases at J, with 12 bases between. CDR3 length: 13 amino acids. Germline values: CDR1 MNHEY, CDR2 SVGEGT. CDR3 in DNA: TGTGCCAGCAGAACCGGGAACCTCAATGAGCAGTTCTTC. This sequence encodes CASRTGNLNEQFF.

This clonotype has a handful of counts. This chain links TRBV12-3 or TRBV12-4 with TRBJ1-2, with TRBD1 as a possible D gene (5 bases). V was shortened by 5 bases and J by 1 base, with 8 bases between the two germline ends. The CDR3 sequence is 13 residues long. The CDR3 here is CASSEDSNYGYTF. In nucleotides, the CDR3 is TGTGCCAGCAGTGAAGACAGTAACTATGGCTACACCTTC.

J is TRBJ2-1 and V is TRBV29-1; 8 bases agree with TRBD1. This CDR3 has 12 amino acids. CDR1 and CDR2 from the germline V gene are SQVTM and ANQGSEA. The V segment lost 7 bases and the J segment 10 bases; nucleotides outside the gene matches: 9. CDR3 DNA sequence: TGCAGCGCCAGGACAGGGTATGACGAGCAGTTCTTC. This gives the protein CSARTGYDEQFF.

With regard to this clonotype: An end of the junction differs from the germline gene, which may be a read error. The chain is built from TRBV7-9 and TRBJ1-1, with D possibly TRBD1 on 5 matching bases. CDR3 size: 13 residues. The germline gives CDR1 SEHNR, CDR2 FQNEAQ (reference sequence). The CDR3 reads CASSQALLRTGEF. The DNA of the CDR3 is TGTGCCAGCAGCCAAGCTCTTTTAAGGACGGGGGAATTT.

This clonotype was counted between two and nine times. The genes are TRBV18 and TRBJ1-4; D is unresolved. V was clipped by 2 bases and J by 8 bases, with 6 bases between them. Germline CDR1 reads KGHSH; CDR2 reads LQKENI. The CDR3 extends over 12 amino acids. The CDR3 region has the DNA TGTGCCAGCTCACCAGGGAGGGAAAAACTGTTTTTT. Translation gives CASSPGREKLFF.

The rearrangement uses TRBV4-1 and TRBJ1-2; TRBD1 aligns across 9 bases. CDR1 MGHRA and CDR2 YSYEKL come from the germline V gene. The CDR3 length is 17 residues. V shed 0 bases and J 0 bases; nucleotides not matched to a gene: 5. The CDR3 DNA is TGCGCCAGCAGCCAAGATAGTACAGGGGGCCCTAACTATGGCTACACCTTC. Translating gives CASSQDSTGGPNYGYTF.

The chain recombines TRBV11-3 with TRBJ2-3; the D is unclear. V gave up 3 bases and J gave up 6 bases, with 10 bases separating them. The CDR3 covers 13 residues. Germline lookup yields CDR1 SGHNT and CDR2 YENEEA. CDR3: CASSFKGLDTQYF. The CDR3 DNA reads as TGTGCCAGCAGCTTTAAAGGTCTGGATACGCAGTATTTT. Full variable domain (rest looked up from reference TRBV11-3 and TRBJ2-3): EAGVVQSPRYKIIEKKQPVAFWCNPISGHNTLYWYLQNLGQGPELLIRYENEEAVDDSQLPKDRFSAERLKGVDSTLKIQPAELGDSAVYLCASSFKGLDTQYFGPGTRLTVL.

Only a few counts were recorded for this clonotype. V and J are TRBV6-1 and TRBJ2-1, with 12 bases identical to TRBD2. The CDR3 covers 16 residues. Germline V gene data show CDR1 as MNHNS and CDR2 as SASEGT. J lost 2 bases, V lost 6 bases, and 5 bases had no gene match. This CDR3 reads CASSPPSGRAYNEQFF. In DNA form, the CDR3 reads TGTGCCAGCAGCCCCCCTAGCGGGAGGGCCTACAATGAGCAGTTCTTC.

This clonotype appeared a few times. The V call is TRBV7-2, the J call TRBJ1-1, with D perhaps TRBD1 (6 bases). The germline V gene has CDR1 SGHTA and CDR2 FQGNSA. There are 14 residues in the CDR3. The V end was cut by 5 bases, the J end by 10 bases, with 20 bases between. CDR3 nucleotides: TGTGCCAGCAGCCCGGGTGACCGGGGGCTTTCAGCTTTCTTT. Protein product: CASSPGDRGLSAFF. The variable domain in full, with the rest retrieved from reference TRBV7-2 and TRBJ1-1, is GAGVSQSPSNKVTEKGKDVELRCDPISGHTALYWYRQSLGQGLEFLIYFQGNSAPDKSGLPSDRFSAERTGGSVSTLTIQRTQQEDSAVYLCASSPGDRGLSAFFGQGTRLTVV.